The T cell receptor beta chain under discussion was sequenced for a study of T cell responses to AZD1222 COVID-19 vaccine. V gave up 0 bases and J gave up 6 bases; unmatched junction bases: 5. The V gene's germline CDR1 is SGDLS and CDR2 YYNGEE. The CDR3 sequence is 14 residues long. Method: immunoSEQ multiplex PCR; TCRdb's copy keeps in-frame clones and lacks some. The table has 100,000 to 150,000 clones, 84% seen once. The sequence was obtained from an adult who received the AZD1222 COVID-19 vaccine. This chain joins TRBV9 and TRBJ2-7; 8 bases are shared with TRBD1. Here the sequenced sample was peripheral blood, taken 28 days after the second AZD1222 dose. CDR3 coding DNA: TGTGCCAGCAGCGTAGACGGGACAGGTCCCGAGCAGTACTTC. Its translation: CASSVDGTGPEQYF.